The 9 T cell receptor beta chains given below trace back to one sample, sequenced in a study of STAT5B mutations in CD4+ large granular lymphocyte leukemia. Clones were sequenced by immunoSEQ multiplex PCR, and TCRdb holds only the in-frame ones, with some missing. This sample has more than 30,000 clones, with around nine tenths found just once. Input material: CD4+ T cells from blood buffy coats. Source of these receptors: a human donor in good health.

CDR3 in DNA: TGTGCCAGCAGCTCCTATATAGCGGGTAGCTCCTACGAGCAGTACTTC. Protein: CASSSYIAGSSYEQYF. The V and J genes are TRBV7-9 and TRBJ2-7; 7 positions match TRBD2. The CDR3 totals 16 residues. With V trimmed by 4 bases and J by 0 bases, 9 bases remained unmatched. Per the germline V gene, CDR1 is SEHNR and CDR2 is FQNEAQ (reference sequence).

The chain employs TRBV7-7 and TRBJ2-2; 9 bases fit TRBD2. From germline, CDR1 is SSHAT and CDR2 FNYEAQ (reference sequence). The CDR3 covers 18 residues. V shed 1 base and J 0 bases; nucleotides not matched to a gene: 6. CDR3 residues: CASSLVAGGSPNTGELFF. The CDR3 DNA is TGTGCCAGCAGCTTAGTTGCGGGGGGGTCCCCGAACACCGGGGAGCTGTTTTTT. Together with reference TRBV7-7 and TRBJ2-2, the CDR3 gives the full variable domain: GAGVSQSPRYKVTKRGQDVTLRCDPISSHATLYWYQQALGQGPEFLTYFNYEAQPDKSGLPSDRFSAERPEGSISTLTIQRTEQRDSAMYRCASSLVAGGSPNTGELFFGEGSRLTVL.

The rearrangement uses TRBV27 and TRBJ2-2; TRBD2 is a possible D gene (6 bases). The CDR3 extends over 16 amino acids. The V and J ends lost 1 base and 1 base respectively, with 10 bases between them. Germline values: CDR1 MNHEY, CDR2 SMNVEV (reference sequence). Here the CDR3 reads CASSLYPGVNTGELFF. The CDR3 DNA is TGTGCCAGCAGTTTATACCCGGGAGTGAACACCGGGGAGCTGTTTTTT.

V and J are TRBV30 and TRBJ1-1; no definite D call. Trimming left V 4 bases short and J 10 bases short, with 13 bases between. Per germline, CDR1 GTSNPN and CDR2 SVGIG (reference sequence). This CDR3 comprises 11 residues. The CDR3 DNA reads as TGTGCCTGGACCCCCCTAAGTGCAGCTTTCTTT. It codes for CAWTPLSAAFF.

The rearrangement links TRBV2 to TRBJ1-5; D is unclear. The V gene lost 8 bases and the J gene lost 0 bases, with 14 bases spanning the gap. CDR3 size: 15 residues. From germline, CDR1 is SNHLY and CDR2 FYNNEI. The CDR3 region is CASGWRADSNQPQHF. CDR3 in DNA: TGTGCCAGCGGATGGAGGGCAGATAGCAATCAGCCCCAGCATTTT.

V gene TRBV6-5 combines with J gene TRBJ2-7; 9 positions match TRBD2. J was trimmed by 4 bases and V by 8 bases; bases with no gene match: 9. The CDR3 has 14 amino acids. The germline V gene has CDR1 MNHEY and CDR2 SVGAGI. CDR3 region: CASGTSSGRYEQYF. The CDR3 DNA reads TGTGCCAGCGGGACTAGCAGCGGGAGGTACGAGCAGTACTTC.

The chain combines TRBV28 with TRBJ2-1, with 10 bases fitting TRBD1. Germline assignment: CDR1 MDHEN and CDR2 SYDVKM. V shed 8 bases, J shed 3 bases, and the junction held 10 bases outside the gene matches. This CDR3 is built from 16 residues. The CDR3 sequence: CASVGGRDRGYNEQFF. CDR3 sequence (DNA): TGTGCCAGCGTAGGGGGAAGGGACAGGGGCTACAATGAGCAGTTCTTC.

This clone was counted once. The chain recombines TRBV20-1 with TRBJ2-1; perhaps D is TRBD1 or TRBD2 (5 bases each). Germline V gives CDR1 DFQATT, CDR2 SNEGSKA (reference sequence). The CDR3 consists of 11 residues. Trimming stripped 6 bases from V and 8 bases from J, with 11 bases between. The CDR3 bases are TGCAGTGCCAGTGAGGGGTATGAGCAGTTCTTC. Residues: CSASEGYEQFF.

This chain uses TRBV5-1 with TRBJ2-1, with D perhaps TRBD1 (7 bases). The CDR3 length is 15 residues. CDR1 SGHRS and CDR2 YFSETQ come from the germline V gene. V was trimmed by 6 bases and J by 2 bases, leaving 15 bases between them. As DNA, the CDR3 is TGCGCCAGCACTCCCAGGGGGGTAACCTACAATGAGCAGTTCTTC. It translates to CASTPRGVTYNEQFF.